This T cell receptor (beta chain) was sequenced for a study of T cell repertoires in cytomegalovirus infection. This clonotype appeared a few times. Its antigen is undetermined. TCRdb called the reads again in MiXCR, with one record for every CDR3 protein. The data contain 110,000 to 150,000 distinct CDR3 sequences, over 25% of them singletons. This CDR3 has 13 amino acids. V lost 2 bases to trimming and J lost 0 bases, with 3 bases between them. The sample in question was CD8+ T cells from cultured PBMCs, obtained from culture after CMV antigen stimulation. The chain joins TRBV12-3 or TRBV12-4 to TRBJ2-3, with unresolved D. This TCR was recovered from a human donor in good health (CMV status not recorded). Some clones in this sample may be carry-over from other donors' samples. The CDR3 region is CASSLYSTDTQYF. In nucleotides, the CDR3 is TGTGCCAGCAGTTTATACAGCACAGATACGCAGTATTTT.